These T cell receptor beta chains were read from a single sample in a study of blood T cell repertoires in COVID-19. Some clones are missing from TCRdb's copy, which holds only in-frame ones; the method was immunoSEQ multiplex PCR. This table holds over 200,000 clones, 65% to 85% found once. Sequencing input: peripheral blood. Receptors originate from a man aged 40-50 years with acute or convalescent COVID-19. CDR3s include the opening cysteine and the closing phenylalanine or tryptophan. D genes are given only for firm matches. Some rows have no size entry. The others give once, few or many, or a class for an expanded clone.

abundance | j_gene | v_gene | d_gene | CDR3nt | CDR3aa
NA | TRBJ1-1 | TRBV5-1 | NA | TGCGCCAGCAGCTCTCAGGGGTTTAATGAAGCTTTCTTT | CASSSQGFNEAFF
NA | TRBJ1-5 | TRBV19 | NA | TGTGCCAGTAGCTCTTTCAGGGTAGGGGCTGATCAGCCCCAGCATTTT | CASSSFRVGADQPQHF
NA | TRBJ2-3 | TRBV15 | NA | TGTGCCACCAGCGCTCTTTCGGGCACAGATACGCAGTATTTT | CATSALSGTDTQYF
NA | TRBJ2-7 | TRBV5-4 | TRBD2 | TGTGCCAGCAGCACGACTAGCCGCTCCTACGAGCAGTACTTC | CASSTTSRSYEQYF
NA | TRBJ1-5 | TRBV27 | NA | TGTGCCAGCAGTCCTCAGGGGAGGGGGCAGCCCCAGCATTTT | CASSPQGRGQPQHF
NA | TRBJ2-7 | TRBV5-6 | NA | TGTGCCAGCAGCCCTGGACTCCTCTACGAGCAGTACTTC | CASSPGLLYEQYF
NA | TRBJ2-7 | TRBV27 | TRBD2 | TGTGCCAGCAGTGATCGGGCGGGAGGGGGATACGAGCAGTACTTC | CASSDRAGGGYEQYF
NA | TRBJ2-3 | TRBV3-1/TRBV3-2 | NA | TGTGCCAGCAGCCAAAGCTCCAGGGTAGAGTCAGATACGCAGTATTTT | CASSQSSRVESDTQYF
NA | TRBJ2-3 | TRBV11-2 | TRBD2 | TGTGCCAGCAGCCATTTCGGGACTAGAAGTACAGATACGCAGTATTTT | CASSHFGTRSTDTQYF
NA | TRBJ1-2 | TRBV7-9 | TRBD1 | TGTGCCAGCAGATACCTCGGAGGACAGGCGAACTATGGCTACACCTTC | CASRYLGGQANYGYTF
NA | TRBJ2-1 | TRBV5-4 | NA | TGTGCCAGCAGCTTGGCCCCGGGATCTGGCAATGAGCAGTTCTTC | CASSLAPGSGNEQFF
NA | TRBJ1-2 | TRBV27 | TRBD1 | TGTGCCAGCAGTTTAGGCAGCAGGGGGCTAGGAAGTATCTATGGCTACACCTTC | CASSLGSRGLGSIYGYTF
few | TRBJ2-3 | TRBV11-2 | TRBD1 | TGTGCCAGCAGCTTCTCCGGGACAGGGGACGGCACAGATACGCAGTATTTT | CASSFSGTGDGTDTQYF
NA | TRBJ2-5 | TRBV12-5 | TRBD2 | TGTGCTAGTGGTTTGACTTGGGAGGGTTCAGCAGAGACCCAGTACTTC | CASGLTWEGSAETQYF
NA | TRBJ2-1 | TRBV11-2 | TRBD1 | TGTGCCAGCAGCTTAGTAGGACAGGGGAGCACCTACAATGAGCAGTTCTTC | CASSLVGQGSTYNEQFF
once | TRBJ2-1 | TRBV5-4 | TRBD1 | TGTGCCAGCAGCTTAGATCAGGGGGCGAACAATGAGCAGTTCTTC | CASSLDQGANNEQFF
NA | TRBJ2-5 | TRBV5-6 | NA | TGTGCCAGCAGCTATCTGACAGCCCAAGAGACCCAGTACTTC | CASSYLTAQETQYF
NA | TRBJ2-7 | TRBV29-1 | NA | TGCAGCGTTGGACTGACTAGATCCTCCTACGAGCAGTACTTC | CSVGLTRSSYEQYF
NA | TRBJ2-1 | TRBV18 | TRBD2 | TGTGCCAGCTCTCGACCGGGACTAGCGGGGTACAATGAGCAGTTCTTC | CASSRPGLAGYNEQFF
NA | TRBJ2-7 | TRBV9 | NA | TGTGCCAGCAGCGTAGGGGGCGAAAGCTACGAGCAGTACTTC | CASSVGGESYEQYF
NA | TRBJ2-7 | TRBV11-3 | NA | TGTGCCAGCAGCTTAGGAGTTGTCTACGAGCAGTACTTC | CASSLGVVYEQYF
NA | TRBJ2-2 | TRBV27 | TRBD1 | TGTGCCACCCGGGACAGAACGGCCGGGGAGCTGTTTTTT | CATRDRTAGELFF
NA | TRBJ2-3 | TRBV9 | TRBD1 | TGTGCCAGCAGCGCATGGGACAGGGTCCCCGCAGATACGCAGTATTTT | CASSAWDRVPADTQYF
NA | TRBJ2-1 | TRBV29-1 | TRBD2 | TGCAGCGTTGTTGGGACTAGCCGTTTCTACAATGAGCAGTTCTTC | CSVVGTSRFYNEQFF
NA | TRBJ1-1 | TRBV7-9 | TRBD1 | TGTGCCAGCAGAGGGACAGGGAAGAACACTGAAGCTTTCTTT | CASRGTGKNTEAFF
NA | TRBJ2-1 | TRBV2 | TRBD2 | TGTGCCAGCAAGCTTTCTAGCGGAGATTACAATGAGCAGTTCTTC | CASKLSSGDYNEQFF
NA | TRBJ1-1 | TRBV2 | NA | TGTGCCAGCAGTGTCATAGATGCGGCTTTCTTT | CASSVIDAAFF
NA | TRBJ2-7 | TRBV18 | NA | TGTGCCAGCTCACCAGGTGACAGAACCTACGAGCAGTACTTC | CASSPGDRTYEQYF
many | TRBJ2-7 | TRBV4-2 | NA | TGTGCCAGCAGCCAACAAGACCAGCGCTACGAGCAGTACTTC | CASSQQDQRYEQYF
NA | TRBJ1-1 | TRBV5-1 | NA | TGCGCCAGCAGCTTGGGGCAGGGGATGGACACTGAAGCTTTCTTT | CASSLGQGMDTEAFF
NA | TRBJ2-5 | TRBV7-8 | TRBD1 | TGTGCCAGCAGCTTCGTGGGACAGGGAAAAGAGACCCAGTACTTC | CASSFVGQGKETQYF
NA | TRBJ2-2 | TRBV6-5 | NA | TGTGCCAGCAGTCTTGAAGCGGGTACCGGGGAGCTGTTTTTT | CASSLEAGTGELFF
NA | TRBJ1-4 | TRBV6-5 | NA | TGTGCCAGCAGGATCAGCGGTGAAAAACTGTTTTTT | CASRISGEKLFF
NA | TRBJ2-7 | TRBV7-8 | TRBD2 | TGTGCCAGCAGCCCGGGGACTAGCGGGAGGGAATATACCTACGAGCAGTACTTC | CASSPGTSGREYTYEQYF
NA | TRBJ2-1 | TRBV3-1/TRBV3-2 | TRBD1 | TGTGCCAGCAGCCATAACAGGGGGAACTCCTACAATGAGCAGTTCTTC | CASSHNRGNSYNEQFF
NA | TRBJ1-6 | TRBV3-1/TRBV3-2 | TRBD1 | TGTGCCAGCAGCCGGGACAGGGGTTGGCGTTCACCCCTCCACTTT | CASSRDRGWRSPLHF
NA | TRBJ2-1 | TRBV6-6 | TRBD1 | TGTGCCAGCAGTTACGGGACAGGGTTATACAATGAGCAGTTCTTC | CASSYGTGLYNEQFF
NA | TRBJ2-6 | TRBV29-1 | NA | TGCAGCGTCACGGTAGCCGGGGCCAACGTCCTGACTTTC | CSVTVAGANVLTF
NA | TRBJ1-1 | TRBV28 | TRBD1 | TGTGCCAGCAGTCCACGACAGGGGTCGACTTTCTTT | CASSPRQGSTFF
NA | TRBJ1-2 | TRBV5-1 | NA | TGCGCCAGCAGCTTGGAGGACAGCTATGGCTACACCTTC | CASSLEDSYGYTF
NA | TRBJ2-3 | TRBV6-5 | TRBD1 | TGTGCCAGCAGTCCTGGGACAGGGATATCAGATACGCAGTATTTT | CASSPGTGISDTQYF
NA | TRBJ1-5 | TRBV2 | TRBD1 | TGTGCCAGCAGCGGACAGGGAAACAATCAGCCCCAGCATTTT | CASSGQGNNQPQHF